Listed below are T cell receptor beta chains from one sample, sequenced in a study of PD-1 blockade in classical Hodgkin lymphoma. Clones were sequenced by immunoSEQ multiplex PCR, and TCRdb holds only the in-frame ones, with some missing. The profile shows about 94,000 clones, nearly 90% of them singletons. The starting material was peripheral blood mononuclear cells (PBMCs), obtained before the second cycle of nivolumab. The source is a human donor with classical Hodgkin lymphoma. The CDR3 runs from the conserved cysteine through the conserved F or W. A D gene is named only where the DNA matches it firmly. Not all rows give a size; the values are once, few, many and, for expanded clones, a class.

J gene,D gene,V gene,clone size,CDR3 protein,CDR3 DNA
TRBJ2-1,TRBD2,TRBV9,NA,CASSPQTSGFYNEQFF,TGTGCCAGCAGCCCCCAGACTAGCGGGTTCTACAATGAGCAGTTCTTC
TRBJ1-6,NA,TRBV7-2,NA,CASSRDSPLHF,TGTGCCAGCTCCAGGGATTCACCCCTCCACTTT
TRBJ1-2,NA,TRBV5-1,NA,CASSVDRDTGTF,TGCGCCAGCAGCGTGGACCGAGACACGGGCACCTTC
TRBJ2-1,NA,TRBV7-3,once,CASSLYGNEQFF,TGTGCCAGCAGCTTATACGGGAATGAGCAGTTCTTC
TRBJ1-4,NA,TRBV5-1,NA,CASSLGIIATNEKLFF,TGCGCCAGCAGCTTGGGTATTATTGCAACTAATGAAAAACTGTTTTTT
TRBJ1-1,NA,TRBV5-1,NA,CASSLERVAFF,TGCGCCAGCAGCTTGGAGAGGGTAGCTTTCTTT
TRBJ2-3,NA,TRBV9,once,CASSVTATDTQYF,TGTGCCAGCAGCGTAACAGCCACAGATACGCAGTATTTT
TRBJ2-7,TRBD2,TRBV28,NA,CATRSGGTSYEQYF,TGTGCCACCCGTAGCGGGGGCACTTCCTACGAGCAGTACTTC
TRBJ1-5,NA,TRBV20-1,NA,CSARGDGPQHF,TGCAGTGCTAGAGGGGACGGGCCCCAGCATTTT
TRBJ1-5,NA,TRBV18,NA,CASSLASGDQPQHF,TGTGCCAGCTCACTCGCCTCGGGGGATCAGCCCCAGCATTTT
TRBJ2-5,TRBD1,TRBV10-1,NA,CASSAAQGQGFGETQYF,TGCGCCAGCAGTGCCGCCCAGGGACAGGGGTTCGGAGAGACCCAGTACTTC
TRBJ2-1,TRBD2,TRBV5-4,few,CASSPGGLGSYNEQFF,TGTGCCAGCAGCCCGGGGGGGCTGGGGTCCTACAATGAGCAGTTCTTC
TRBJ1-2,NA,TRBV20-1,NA,CSRTDGRGYTF,TGCAGCCGTACCGACGGCAGGGGCTACACCTTC
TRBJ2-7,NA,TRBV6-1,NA,CASSEGTSRAYF,TGTGCCAGCAGTGAAGGGACCTCTAGGGCGTACTTC
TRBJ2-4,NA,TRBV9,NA,CASSVDGNIQYF,TGTGCCAGCAGCGTCGACGGAAACATTCAGTACTTC
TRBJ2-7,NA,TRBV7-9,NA,CAVAPFGGEQYF,TGTGCCGTGGCCCCGTTCGGTGGGGAGCAGTACTTC
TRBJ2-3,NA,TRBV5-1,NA,CASSSVPDTQYF,TGCGCCAGCAGCTCGGTACCAGATACGCAGTATTTT
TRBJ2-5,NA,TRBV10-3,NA,CAIRGLTEETQYF,TGTGCCATCAGAGGACTAACCGAAGAGACCCAGTACTTC
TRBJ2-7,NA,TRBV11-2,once,CASSSIRDTSYEQYF,TGTGCCAGCAGCTCGATCCGGGACACCTCCTACGAGCAGTACTTC
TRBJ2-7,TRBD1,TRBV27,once,CASASLQGYEQYF,TGTGCCAGCGCGAGCCTACAGGGGTACGAGCAGTACTTC
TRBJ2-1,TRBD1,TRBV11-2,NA,CASSLETGGRNFYNEQFF,TGTGCCAGCAGCTTAGAGACAGGGGGTCGGAATTTCTACAATGAGCAGTTCTTC
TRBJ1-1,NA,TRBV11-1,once,CASSFVTANTEAFF,TGTGCCAGCAGCTTTGTGACAGCGAACACTGAAGCTTTCTTT
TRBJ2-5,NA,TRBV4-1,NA,CASSQDPSYQETQYF,TGCGCCAGCAGCCAAGACCCGTCGTACCAAGAGACCCAGTACTTC
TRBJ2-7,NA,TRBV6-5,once,CASSYLTEQGYEQYF,TGTGCCAGCAGTTACTTGACCGAGCAGGGCTACGAGCAGTACTTC
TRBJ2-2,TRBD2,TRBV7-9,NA,CASSSTSGRAGMLGELFF,TGTGCCAGCAGCTCCACTAGCGGGAGGGCCGGAATGCTCGGGGAGCTGTTTTTT
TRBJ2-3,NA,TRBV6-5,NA,CASSVHPYRDTQYF,TGTGCCAGCAGTGTACACCCTTACCGGGATACGCAGTATTTT
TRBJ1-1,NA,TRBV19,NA,CASSIMSNTEAFF,TGTGCCAGTAGTATAATGTCGAACACTGAAGCTTTCTTT
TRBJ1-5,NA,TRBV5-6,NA,CASSPSGDSNQPQHF,TGTGCCAGCAGCCCGTCAGGCGATAGCAATCAGCCCCAGCATTTT
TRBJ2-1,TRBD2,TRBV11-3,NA,CASSPQTSGRALSYNEQFF,TGTGCCAGCAGCCCACAGACTAGCGGGAGGGCCCTCTCCTACAATGAGCAGTTCTTC
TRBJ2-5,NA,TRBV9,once,CASSVTGRAQETQYF,TGTGCCAGCAGCGTAACCGGCAGGGCACAAGAGACCCAGTACTTC
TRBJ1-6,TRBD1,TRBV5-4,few,CASSLKDRSNSPLHF,TGTGCCAGCAGCTTGAAGGACAGGAGTAATTCACCCCTCCACTTT
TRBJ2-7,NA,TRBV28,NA,CASSTGIPYEQYF,TGTGCCAGCAGTACCGGGATACCCTACGAGCAGTACTTC
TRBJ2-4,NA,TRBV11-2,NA,CASSFEGAKNIQYF,TGTGCCAGCAGCTTTGAGGGAGCCAAAAACATTCAGTACTTC
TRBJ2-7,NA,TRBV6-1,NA,CASSEAGGYWEQYF,TGTGCCAGCAGTGAAGCCGGGGGCTACTGGGAGCAGTACTTC
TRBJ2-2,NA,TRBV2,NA,CASGPTGTNTGELFF,TGTGCCAGCGGGCCAACCGGGACGAACACCGGGGAGCTGTTTTTT
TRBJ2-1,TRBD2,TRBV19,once,CASSISSGPYNEQFF,TGTGCCAGTAGTATCTCTAGCGGCCCCTACAATGAGCAGTTCTTC
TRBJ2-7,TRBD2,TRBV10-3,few,CAISESGTSYEQYF,TGTGCCATCAGTGAGTCCGGGACTAGCTACGAGCAGTACTTC